Sequencing of this TCR beta chain was carried out in a study of cytomegalovirus exposure and HLA in healthy donors. General observations from the study: Under in vitro conditions, three CMV-associated chains were confirmed as specific for CMV antigens.

In the PCR, 60 Vbeta and 13 Jbeta primers were used. Data came from immunoSEQ multiplex PCR; TCRdb stores just in-frame clones and leaves some out. The table shows about 150,000 clones, with roughly three quarters occurring only once. This CDR3 has 16 amino acids. Trimming cost V 3 bases and J 4 bases; bases outside gene matches: 8. The germline gives CDR1 SNHLY, CDR2 FYNNEI. Worth noting for this clone: What it recognizes is unknown.

The sequence was obtained from a human donor in good health. Sequences were obtained from PBMCs. The chain links TRBV2 to TRBJ2-3; TRBD2 agrees at 9 bases. The CDR3 DNA follows: TGTGCCAGCAGTGAGGCTAGCGGGGAAGTCCCAGATACGCAGTATTTT. Translation: CASSEASGEVPDTQYF.